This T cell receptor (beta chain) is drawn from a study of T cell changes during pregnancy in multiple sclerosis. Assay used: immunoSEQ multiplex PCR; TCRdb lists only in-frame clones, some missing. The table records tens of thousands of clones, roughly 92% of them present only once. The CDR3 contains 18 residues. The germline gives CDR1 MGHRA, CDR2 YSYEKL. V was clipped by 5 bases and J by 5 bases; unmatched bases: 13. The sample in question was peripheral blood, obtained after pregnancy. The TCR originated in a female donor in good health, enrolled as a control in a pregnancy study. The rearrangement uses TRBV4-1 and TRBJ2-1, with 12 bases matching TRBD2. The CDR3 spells CASSFIEGASGRDNEQFF. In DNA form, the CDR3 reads TGCGCCAGCAGCTTTATTGAGGGGGCTAGCGGGAGGGACAATGAGCAGTTCTTC.